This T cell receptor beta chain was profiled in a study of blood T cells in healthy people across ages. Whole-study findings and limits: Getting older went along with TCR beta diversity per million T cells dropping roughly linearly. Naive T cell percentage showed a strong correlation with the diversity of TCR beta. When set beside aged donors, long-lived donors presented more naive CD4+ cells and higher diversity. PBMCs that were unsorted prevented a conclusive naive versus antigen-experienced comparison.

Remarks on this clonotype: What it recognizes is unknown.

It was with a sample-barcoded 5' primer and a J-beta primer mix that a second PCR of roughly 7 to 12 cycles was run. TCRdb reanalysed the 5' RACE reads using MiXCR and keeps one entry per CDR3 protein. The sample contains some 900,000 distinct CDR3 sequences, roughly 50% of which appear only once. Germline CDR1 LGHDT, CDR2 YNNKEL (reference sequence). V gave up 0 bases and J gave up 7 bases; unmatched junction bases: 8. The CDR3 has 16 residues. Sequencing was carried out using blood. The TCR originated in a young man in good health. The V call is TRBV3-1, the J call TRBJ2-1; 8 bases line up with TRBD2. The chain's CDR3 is CASSQDTGGRVNEQFF. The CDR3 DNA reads TGTGCCAGCAGCCAAGATACGGGGGGGCGAGTTAATGAGCAGTTCTTC.